This T cell receptor (beta chain) was observed in a study of blood T cell repertoires in COVID-19. In the study overall: Researchers got acute and convalescent COVID-19 samples from the United States, Italy and Spain. Sources were T cells, B-cell-depleted T cells, or PBMCs; the material itself was cDNA or gDNA.

The ends lost 6 bases at V and 4 bases at J; junction bases unmatched: 17. CDR3 length equals 18 residues. Germline CDR1 reads LGHDT; CDR2 reads YNNKEL (reference sequence). In the authors' methods: Scientists estimated how many nucleated cells there were by amplifying reference gene primers. This table comes from immunoSEQ multiplex PCR, and its TCRdb copy is limited to in-frame clones, with some not included. V, J and clone size are taken as reported in that table, and D and trimming were inferred from the DNA itself. The table shows 300,000 or so clones, with about 87% occurring only once. This clonotype originated in a woman aged 50 to 65 who had recovered from COVID-19. Sequencing was carried out using peripheral blood. The genes are TRBV3-1 (or the pseudogene TRBV3-2) and TRBJ1-1; 10 bases agree with TRBD1. Here the CDR3 DNA reads TGTGCCAGCAGACCCAGTCCCGGGACAGGGGTCTTTGGCACTGAAGCTTTCTTT. Encoded protein: CASRPSPGTGVFGTEAFF.